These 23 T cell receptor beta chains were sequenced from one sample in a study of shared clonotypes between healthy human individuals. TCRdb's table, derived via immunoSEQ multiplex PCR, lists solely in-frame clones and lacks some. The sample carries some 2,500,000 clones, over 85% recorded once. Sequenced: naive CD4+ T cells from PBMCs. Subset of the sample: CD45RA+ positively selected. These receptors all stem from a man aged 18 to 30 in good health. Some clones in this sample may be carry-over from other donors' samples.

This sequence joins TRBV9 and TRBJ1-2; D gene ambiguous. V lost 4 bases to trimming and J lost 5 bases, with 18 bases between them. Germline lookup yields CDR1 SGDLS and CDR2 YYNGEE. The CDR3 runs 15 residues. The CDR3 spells CASSPDAHTVYGYTF. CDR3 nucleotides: TGTGCCAGCAGCCCCGACGCCCACACAGTATATGGCTACACCTTC.

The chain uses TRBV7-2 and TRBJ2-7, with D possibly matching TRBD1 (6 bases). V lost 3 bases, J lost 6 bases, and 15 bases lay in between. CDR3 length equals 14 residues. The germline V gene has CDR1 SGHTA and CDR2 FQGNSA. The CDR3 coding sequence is TGTGCCAGCAGCTTGTCAACAGGGAGCGTCGAGCAGTACTTC. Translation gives CASSLSTGSVEQYF.

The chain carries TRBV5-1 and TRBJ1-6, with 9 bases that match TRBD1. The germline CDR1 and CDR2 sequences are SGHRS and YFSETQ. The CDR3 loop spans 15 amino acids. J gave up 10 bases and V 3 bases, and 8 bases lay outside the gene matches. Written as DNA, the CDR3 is TGCGCCAGCAGCTCCGGGACAGGGATGAACTCACCCCTCCACTTT. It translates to CASSSGTGMNSPLHF. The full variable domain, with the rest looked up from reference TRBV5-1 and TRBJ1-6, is KAGVTQTPRYLIKTRGQQVTLSCSPISGHRSVSWYQQTPGQGLQFLFEYFSETQRNKGNFPGRFSGRQFSNSRSEMNVSTLELGDSALYLCASSSGTGMNSPLHFGNGTRLTVT.

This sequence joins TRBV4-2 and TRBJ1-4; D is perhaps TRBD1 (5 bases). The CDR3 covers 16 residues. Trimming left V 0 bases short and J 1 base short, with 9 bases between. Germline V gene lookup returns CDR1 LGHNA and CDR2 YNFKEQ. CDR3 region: CASSQDWRGTNEKLFF. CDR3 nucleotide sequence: TGTGCCAGCAGCCAAGATTGGAGGGGAACTAATGAAAAACTGTTTTTT.

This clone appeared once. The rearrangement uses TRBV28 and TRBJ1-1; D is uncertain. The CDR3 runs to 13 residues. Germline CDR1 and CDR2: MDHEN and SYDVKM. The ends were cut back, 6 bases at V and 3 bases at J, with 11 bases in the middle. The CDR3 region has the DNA TGTGCCAGCAGGGGATTAAAAGACACTGAAGCTTTCTTT. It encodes CASRGLKDTEAFF.

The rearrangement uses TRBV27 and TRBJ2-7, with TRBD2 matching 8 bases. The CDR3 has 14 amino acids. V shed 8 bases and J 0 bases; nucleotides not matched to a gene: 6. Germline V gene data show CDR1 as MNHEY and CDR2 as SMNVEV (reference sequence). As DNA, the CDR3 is TGTGCCAGCCGTCGAGCGGGAGCCTCCTACGAGCAGTACTTC. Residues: CASRRAGASYEQYF.

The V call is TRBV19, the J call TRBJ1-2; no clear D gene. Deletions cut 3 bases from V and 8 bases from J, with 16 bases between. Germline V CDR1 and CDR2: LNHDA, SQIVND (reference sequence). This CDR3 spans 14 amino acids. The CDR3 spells CASSMMAGVAGYTF. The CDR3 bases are TGTGCCAGTAGTATGATGGCGGGAGTAGCCGGCTACACCTTC.

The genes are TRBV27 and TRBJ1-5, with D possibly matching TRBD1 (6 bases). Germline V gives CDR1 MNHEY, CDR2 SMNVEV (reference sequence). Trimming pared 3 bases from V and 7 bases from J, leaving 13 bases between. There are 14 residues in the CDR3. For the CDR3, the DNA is TGTGCCAGCAGTTTCACAGGGATGAACCAGCCCCAGCATTTT. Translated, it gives CASSFTGMNQPQHF.

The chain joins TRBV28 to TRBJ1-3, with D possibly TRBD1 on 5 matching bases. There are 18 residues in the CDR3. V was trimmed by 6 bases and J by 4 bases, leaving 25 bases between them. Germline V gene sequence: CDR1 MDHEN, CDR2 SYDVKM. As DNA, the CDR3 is TGTGCCAGCAGACCGAGCCCGCCGGGACCCTCCAAAGGAAACACCATATATTTT. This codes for CASRPSPPGPSKGNTIYF.

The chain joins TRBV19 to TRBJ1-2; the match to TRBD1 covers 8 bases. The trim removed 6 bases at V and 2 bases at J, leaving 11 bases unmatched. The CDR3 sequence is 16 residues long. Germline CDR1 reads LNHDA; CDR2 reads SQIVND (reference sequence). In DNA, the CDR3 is TGTGCCAGTAGGGACTGGACAGGGCCCGACAACTATGGCTACACCTTC. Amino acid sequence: CASRDWTGPDNYGYTF.

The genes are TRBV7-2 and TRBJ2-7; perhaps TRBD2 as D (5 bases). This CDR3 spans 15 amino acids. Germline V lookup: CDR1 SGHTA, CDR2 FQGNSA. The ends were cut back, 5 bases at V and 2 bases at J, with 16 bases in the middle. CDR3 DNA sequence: TGTGCCAGCAGCCCACCCGGGATTCCTGCCTACGAGCAGTACTTC. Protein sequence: CASSPPGIPAYEQYF. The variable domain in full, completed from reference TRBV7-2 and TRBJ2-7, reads GAGVSQSPSNKVTEKGKDVELRCDPISGHTALYWYRQSLGQGLEFLIYFQGNSAPDKSGLPSDRFSAERTGGSVSTLTIQRTQQEDSAVYLCASSPPGIPAYEQYFGPGTRLTVT.

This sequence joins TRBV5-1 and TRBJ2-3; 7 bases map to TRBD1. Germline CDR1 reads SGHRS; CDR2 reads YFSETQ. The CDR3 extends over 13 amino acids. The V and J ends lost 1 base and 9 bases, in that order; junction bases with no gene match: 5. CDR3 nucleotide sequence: TGCGCCAGCAGCTTGCTTTCGGACAGGACGCAGTATTTT. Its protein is CASSLLSDRTQYF.

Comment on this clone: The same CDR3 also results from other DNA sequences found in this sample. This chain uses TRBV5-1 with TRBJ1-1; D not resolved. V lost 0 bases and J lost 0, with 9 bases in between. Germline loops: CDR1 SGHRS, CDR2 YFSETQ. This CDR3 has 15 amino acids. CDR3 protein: CASSLGASLNTEAFF. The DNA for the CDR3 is TGCGCCAGCAGCTTGGGTGCCAGTTTGAACACTGAAGCTTTCTTT.

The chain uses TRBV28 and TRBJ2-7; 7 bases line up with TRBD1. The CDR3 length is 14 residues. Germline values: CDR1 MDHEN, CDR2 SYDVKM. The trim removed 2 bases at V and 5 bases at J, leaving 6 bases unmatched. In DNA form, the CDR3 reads TGTGCCAGCAGTTTACGGGGACAGCGCCACGAGCAGTACTTC. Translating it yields CASSLRGQRHEQYF.

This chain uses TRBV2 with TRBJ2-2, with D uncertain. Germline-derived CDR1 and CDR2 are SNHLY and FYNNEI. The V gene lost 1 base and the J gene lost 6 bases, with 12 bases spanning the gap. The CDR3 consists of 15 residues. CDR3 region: CASSEVPLGAGELFF. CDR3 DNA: TGTGCCAGCAGTGAAGTCCCCCTTGGGGCCGGGGAGCTGTTTTTT.

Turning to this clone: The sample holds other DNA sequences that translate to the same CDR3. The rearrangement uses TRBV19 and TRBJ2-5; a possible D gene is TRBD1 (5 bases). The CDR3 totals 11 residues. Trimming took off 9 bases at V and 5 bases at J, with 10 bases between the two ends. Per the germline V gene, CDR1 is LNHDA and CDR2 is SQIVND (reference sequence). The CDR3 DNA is TGTGCCAGCAGGGTCCGGGAGACCCAGTACTTC. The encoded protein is CASRVRETQYF.

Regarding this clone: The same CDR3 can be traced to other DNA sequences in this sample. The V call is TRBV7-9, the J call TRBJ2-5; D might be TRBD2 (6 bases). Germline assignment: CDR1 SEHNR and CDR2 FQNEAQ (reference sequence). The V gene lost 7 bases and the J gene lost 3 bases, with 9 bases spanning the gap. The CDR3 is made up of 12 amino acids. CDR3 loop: CASTPGEETQYF. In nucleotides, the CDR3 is TGTGCCAGCACCCCGGGGGAAGAGACCCAGTACTTC. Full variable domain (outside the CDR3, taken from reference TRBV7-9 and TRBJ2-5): DTGVSQNPRHKITKRGQNVTFRCDPISEHNRLYWYRQTLGQGPEFLTYFQNEAQLEKSRLLSDRFSAERPKGSFSTLEIQRTEQGDSAMYLCASTPGEETQYFGPGTRLLVL.

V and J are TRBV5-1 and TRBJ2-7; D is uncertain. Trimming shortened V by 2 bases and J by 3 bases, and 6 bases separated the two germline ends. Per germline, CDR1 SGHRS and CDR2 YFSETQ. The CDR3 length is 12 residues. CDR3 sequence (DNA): TGCGCCAGCAGCTTCGAAAACTACGAGCAGTACTTC. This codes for CASSFENYEQYF.

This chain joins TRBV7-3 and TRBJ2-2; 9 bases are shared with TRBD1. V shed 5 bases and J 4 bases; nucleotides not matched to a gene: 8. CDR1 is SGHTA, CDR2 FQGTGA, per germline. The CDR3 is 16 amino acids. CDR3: CASSTADRGTTGELFF. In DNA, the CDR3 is TGTGCCAGCAGCACAGCGGACAGGGGAACCACCGGGGAGCTGTTTTTT.

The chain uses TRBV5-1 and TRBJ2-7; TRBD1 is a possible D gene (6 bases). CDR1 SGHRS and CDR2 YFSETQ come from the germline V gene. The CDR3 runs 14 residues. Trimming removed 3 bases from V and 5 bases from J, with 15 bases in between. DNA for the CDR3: TGCGCCAGCAGCTATGGACAGAAGGGCAACGAGCAGTACTTC. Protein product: CASSYGQKGNEQYF.

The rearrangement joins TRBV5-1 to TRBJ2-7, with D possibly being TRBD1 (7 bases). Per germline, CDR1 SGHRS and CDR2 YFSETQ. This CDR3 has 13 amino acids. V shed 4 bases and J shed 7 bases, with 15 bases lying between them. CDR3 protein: CASSIDRAGEQYF. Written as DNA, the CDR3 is TGCGCCAGCAGCATCGACAGGGCGGGGGAGCAGTACTTC.

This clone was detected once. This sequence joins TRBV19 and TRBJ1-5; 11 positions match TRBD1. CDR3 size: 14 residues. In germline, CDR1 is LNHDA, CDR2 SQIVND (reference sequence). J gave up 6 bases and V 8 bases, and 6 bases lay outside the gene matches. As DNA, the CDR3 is TGTGCCAGTGTTAGGACAGGGGGCTTTCAGCCCCAGCATTTT. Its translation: CASVRTGGFQPQHF.

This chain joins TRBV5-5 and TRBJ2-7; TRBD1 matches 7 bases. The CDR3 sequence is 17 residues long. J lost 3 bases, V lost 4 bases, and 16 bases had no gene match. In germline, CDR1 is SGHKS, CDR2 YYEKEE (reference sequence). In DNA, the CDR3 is TGTGCCAGCAGCCCCCGCGAAAGGGACAGAGAGATCTACGAGCAGTACTTC. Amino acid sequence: CASSPRERDREIYEQYF.